This T cell receptor beta chain was identified in a study of T cells after yellow fever vaccination. Study details: Preparation of fractions with low cell numbers was performed using SMART-Seq v4 Ultra Low Input. Study findings and constraints: Among primary-vaccination clones, most reappeared after the booster, at just under 98% for CD4 and around 91% for CD8. Though weaker, the secondary response peaked faster, on day 5 versus 15.

It was through 5'RACE template switching that TCR cDNA was made, with a universal primer site and UMIs added. MiXCR was run by TCRdb on the 5' RACE reads, yielding one entry per CDR3 protein. The repertoire holds 200,000 to 300,000 distinct CDR3 sequences, with roughly 6.8% as singletons. This clonotype was seen a handful of times. Antigen specificity is unknown. V was cut by 5 bases and J by 4 bases, with 14 bases left in between. Germline CDR1 and CDR2: SGHKS and YYEKEE (reference sequence). This CDR3 has 14 residues. The origin of this receptor is a man between 25 and 39 years old who received the YFV17D yellow fever vaccine. V gene TRBV5-5 combines with J gene TRBJ2-3; perhaps TRBD1 as D (5 bases). Sequenced material: CD4+ T cells sorted from PBMCs, taken on the day of the yellow fever booster vaccination. This CDR3 is CASRFEGAPDTQYF. The CDR3 nucleotides read TGTGCCAGCAGATTCGAAGGGGCCCCAGATACGCAGTATTTT.